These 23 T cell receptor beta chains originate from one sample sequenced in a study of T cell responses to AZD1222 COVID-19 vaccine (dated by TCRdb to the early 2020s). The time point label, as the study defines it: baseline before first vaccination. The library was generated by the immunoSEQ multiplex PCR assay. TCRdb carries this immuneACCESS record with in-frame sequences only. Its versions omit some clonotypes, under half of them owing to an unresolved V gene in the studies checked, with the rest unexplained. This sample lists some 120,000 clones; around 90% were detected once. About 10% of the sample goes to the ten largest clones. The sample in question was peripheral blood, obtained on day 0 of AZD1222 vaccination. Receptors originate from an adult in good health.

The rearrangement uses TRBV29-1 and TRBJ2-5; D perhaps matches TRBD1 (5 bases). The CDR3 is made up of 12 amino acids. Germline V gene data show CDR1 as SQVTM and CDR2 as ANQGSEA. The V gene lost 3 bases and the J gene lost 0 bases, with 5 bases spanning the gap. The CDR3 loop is CSVETDQETQYF. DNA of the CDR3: TGCAGCGTTGAGACAGACCAAGAGACCCAGTACTTC.

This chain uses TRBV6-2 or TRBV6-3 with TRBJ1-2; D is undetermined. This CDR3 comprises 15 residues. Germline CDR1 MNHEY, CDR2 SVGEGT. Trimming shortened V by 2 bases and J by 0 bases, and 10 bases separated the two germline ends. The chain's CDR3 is CASSYGQQTNYGYTF. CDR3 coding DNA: TGTGCCAGCAGTTACGGGCAGCAAACTAACTATGGCTACACCTTC.

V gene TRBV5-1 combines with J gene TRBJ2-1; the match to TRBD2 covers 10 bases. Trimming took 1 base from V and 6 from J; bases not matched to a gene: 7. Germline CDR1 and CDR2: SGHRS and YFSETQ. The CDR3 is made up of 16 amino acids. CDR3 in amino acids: CASSLQAGGPGNEQFF. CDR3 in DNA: TGCGCCAGCAGCTTGCAAGCGGGAGGGCCCGGCAATGAGCAGTTCTTC.

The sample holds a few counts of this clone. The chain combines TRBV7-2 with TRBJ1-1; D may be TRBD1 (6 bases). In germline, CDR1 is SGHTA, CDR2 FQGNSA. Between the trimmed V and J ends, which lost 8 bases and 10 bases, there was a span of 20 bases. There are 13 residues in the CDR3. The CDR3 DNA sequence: TGTGCCAGCGGCGCAGGGGCCCGATTCGGAGCTTTCTTT. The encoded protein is CASGAGARFGAFF.

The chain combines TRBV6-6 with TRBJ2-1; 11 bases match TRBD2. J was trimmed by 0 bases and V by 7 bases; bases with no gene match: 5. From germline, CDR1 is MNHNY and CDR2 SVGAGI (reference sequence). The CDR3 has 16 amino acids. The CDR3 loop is CASNLAGGRSYNEQFF. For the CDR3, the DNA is TGTGCCAGCAACCTAGCGGGAGGCCGCTCCTACAATGAGCAGTTCTTC.

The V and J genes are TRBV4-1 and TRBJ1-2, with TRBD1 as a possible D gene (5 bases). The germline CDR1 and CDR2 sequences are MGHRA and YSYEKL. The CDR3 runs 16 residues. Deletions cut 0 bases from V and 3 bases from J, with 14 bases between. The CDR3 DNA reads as TGCGCCAGCAGCCAAGATCGCCAGGGAAGGGACTATGGCTACACCTTC. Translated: CASSQDRQGRDYGYTF.

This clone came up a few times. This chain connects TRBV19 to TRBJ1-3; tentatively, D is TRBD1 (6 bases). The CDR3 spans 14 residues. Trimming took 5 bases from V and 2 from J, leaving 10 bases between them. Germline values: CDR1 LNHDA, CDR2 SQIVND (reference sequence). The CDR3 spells CASSARGTGNTIYF. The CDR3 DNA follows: TGTGCCAGTAGTGCGAGGGGGACTGGAAACACCATATATTTT.

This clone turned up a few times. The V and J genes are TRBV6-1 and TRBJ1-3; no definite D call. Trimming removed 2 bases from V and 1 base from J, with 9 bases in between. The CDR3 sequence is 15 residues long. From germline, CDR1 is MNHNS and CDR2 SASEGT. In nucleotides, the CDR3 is TGTGCCAGCAGTGAACAAGCAGCTTCTGGAAACACCATATATTTT. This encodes CASSEQAASGNTIYF.

Here the CDR3 DNA reads TGTGCCAGCAGCGCCAGGACAGGGCGGGACACTGAAGCTTTCTTT. This encodes CASSARTGRDTEAFF. The rearrangement uses TRBV9 and TRBJ1-1; TRBD1 agrees at 8 bases. CDR1 and CDR2 (germline): SGDLS, YYNGEE. V was clipped by 3 bases and J by 3 bases; unmatched bases: 7. This CDR3 region has 15 residues. The full variable domain, rest sourced from reference TRBV9 and TRBJ1-1, is DSGVTQTPKHLITATGQRVTLRCSPRSGDLSVYWYQQSLDQGLQFLIQYYNGEERAKGNILERFSAQQFPDLHSELNLSSLELGDSALYFCASSARTGRDTEAFFGQGTRLTVV.

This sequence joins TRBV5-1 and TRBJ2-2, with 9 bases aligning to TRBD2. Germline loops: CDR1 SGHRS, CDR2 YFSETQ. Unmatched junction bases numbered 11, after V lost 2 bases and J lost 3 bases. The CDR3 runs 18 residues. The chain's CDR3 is CASSLRLAAHLDTGELFF. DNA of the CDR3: TGCGCCAGCAGCTTACGACTAGCGGCCCACTTGGACACCGGGGAGCTGTTTTTT.

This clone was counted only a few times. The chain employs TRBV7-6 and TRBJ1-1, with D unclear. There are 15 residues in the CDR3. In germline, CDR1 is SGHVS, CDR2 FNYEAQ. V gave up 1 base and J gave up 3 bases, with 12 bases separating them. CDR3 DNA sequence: TGTGCCAGCAGCTTAGTAATGGGTTTTGACACTGAAGCTTTCTTT. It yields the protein CASSLVMGFDTEAFF. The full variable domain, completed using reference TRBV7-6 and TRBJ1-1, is GAGVSQSPRYKVTKRGQDVALRCDPISGHVSLYWYRQALGQGPEFLTYFNYEAQQDKSGLPNDRFSAERPEGSISTLTIQRTEQRDSAMYRCASSLVMGFDTEAFFGQGTRLTVV.

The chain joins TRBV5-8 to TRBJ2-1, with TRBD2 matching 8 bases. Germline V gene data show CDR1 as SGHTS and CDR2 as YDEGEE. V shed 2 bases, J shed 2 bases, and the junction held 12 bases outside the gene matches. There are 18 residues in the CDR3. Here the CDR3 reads CASSLTGGSGSPYNEQFF. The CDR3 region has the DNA TGTGCCAGCAGCTTAACAGGAGGGAGCGGGAGTCCCTACAATGAGCAGTTCTTC.

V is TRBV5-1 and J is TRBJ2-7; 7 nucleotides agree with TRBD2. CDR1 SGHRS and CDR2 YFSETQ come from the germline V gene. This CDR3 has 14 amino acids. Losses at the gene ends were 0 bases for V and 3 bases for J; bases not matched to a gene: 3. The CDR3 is CASSLAGGLYEQYF. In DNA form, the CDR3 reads TGCGCCAGCAGCTTGGCGGGAGGCCTCTACGAGCAGTACTTC.

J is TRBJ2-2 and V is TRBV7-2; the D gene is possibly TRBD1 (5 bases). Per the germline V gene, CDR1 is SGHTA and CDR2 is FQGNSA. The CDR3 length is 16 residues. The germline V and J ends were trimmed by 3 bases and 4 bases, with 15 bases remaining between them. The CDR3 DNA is TGTGCCAGCAGCTTGGCGGCACAGGCTACCACCGGGGAGCTGTTTTTT. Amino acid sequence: CASSLAAQATTGELFF.

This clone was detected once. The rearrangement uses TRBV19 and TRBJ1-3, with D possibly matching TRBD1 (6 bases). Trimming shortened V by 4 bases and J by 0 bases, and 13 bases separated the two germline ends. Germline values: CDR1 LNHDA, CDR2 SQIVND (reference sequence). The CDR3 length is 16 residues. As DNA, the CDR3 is TGTGCCAGTAGTACCCCAGGGGACTCCTCTGGAAACACCATATATTTT. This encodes CASSTPGDSSGNTIYF. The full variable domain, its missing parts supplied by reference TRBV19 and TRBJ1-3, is DGGITQSPKYLFRKEGQNVTLSCEQNLNHDAMYWYRQDPGQGLRLIYYSQIVNDFQKGDIAEGYSVSREKKESFPLTVTSAQKNPTAFYLCASSTPGDSSGNTIYFGEGSWLTVV.

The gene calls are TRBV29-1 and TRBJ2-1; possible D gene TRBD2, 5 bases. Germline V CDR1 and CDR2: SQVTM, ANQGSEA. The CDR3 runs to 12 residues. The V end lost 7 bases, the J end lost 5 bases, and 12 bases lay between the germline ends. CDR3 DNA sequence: TGCAGCGCCGGACTTACGCACAATGAGCAGTTCTTC. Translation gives CSAGLTHNEQFF.

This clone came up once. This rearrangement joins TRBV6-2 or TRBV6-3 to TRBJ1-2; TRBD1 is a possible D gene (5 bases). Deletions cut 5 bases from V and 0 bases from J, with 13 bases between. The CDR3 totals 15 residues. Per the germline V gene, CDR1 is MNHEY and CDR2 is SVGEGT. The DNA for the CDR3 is TGTGCCAGCAGTCTAACCGGGACTGCTAACTATGGCTACACCTTC. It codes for CASSLTGTANYGYTF.

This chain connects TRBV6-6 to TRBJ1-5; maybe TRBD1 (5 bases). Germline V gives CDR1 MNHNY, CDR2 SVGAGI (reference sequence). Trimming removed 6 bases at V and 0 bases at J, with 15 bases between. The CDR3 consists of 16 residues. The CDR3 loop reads CASRPGGGASNQPQHF. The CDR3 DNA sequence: TGTGCCAGCAGACCGGGGGGAGGTGCTAGCAATCAGCCCCAGCATTTT.

CDR3 region: CATRMTSGGAGTQYF. DNA of the CDR3: TGCGCCACCCGAATGACTAGCGGGGGGGCGGGGACCCAGTACTTC. This chain links TRBV10-2 with TRBJ2-5, with 14 bases that match TRBD2. The CDR3 extends over 15 amino acids. Looked up from germline, CDR1 is WSHSY and CDR2 is SAAADI. The J segment lost 7 bases and the V segment lost 10 bases, leaving 11 bases of the junction unmatched.

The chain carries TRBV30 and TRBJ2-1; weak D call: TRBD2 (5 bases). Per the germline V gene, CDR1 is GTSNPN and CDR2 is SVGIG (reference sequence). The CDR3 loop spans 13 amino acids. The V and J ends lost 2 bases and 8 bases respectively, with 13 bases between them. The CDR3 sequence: CAWSLYRGHEQFF. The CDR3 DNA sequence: TGTGCCTGGAGTTTATATCGCGGGCATGAGCAGTTCTTC.

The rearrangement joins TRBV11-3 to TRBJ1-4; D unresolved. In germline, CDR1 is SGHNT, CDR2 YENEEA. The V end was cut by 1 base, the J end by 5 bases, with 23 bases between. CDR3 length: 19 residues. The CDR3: CASSLGHQVMLPRNEKLFF. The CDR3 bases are TGTGCCAGCAGCTTAGGACACCAGGTGATGCTTCCCAGAAATGAAAAACTGTTTTTT. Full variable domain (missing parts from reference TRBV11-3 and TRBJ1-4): EAGVVQSPRYKIIEKKQPVAFWCNPISGHNTLYWYLQNLGQGPELLIRYENEEAVDDSQLPKDRFSAERLKGVDSTLKIQPAELGDSAVYLCASSLGHQVMLPRNEKLFFGSGTQLSVL.

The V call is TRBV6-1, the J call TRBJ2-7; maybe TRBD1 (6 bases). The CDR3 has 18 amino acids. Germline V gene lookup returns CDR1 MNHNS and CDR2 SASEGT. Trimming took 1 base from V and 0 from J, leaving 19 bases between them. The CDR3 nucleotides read TGTGCCAGCAGTGAAGAACCGACAGGAGCGGACGTCTCCTACGAGCAGTACTTC. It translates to CASSEEPTGADVSYEQYF.

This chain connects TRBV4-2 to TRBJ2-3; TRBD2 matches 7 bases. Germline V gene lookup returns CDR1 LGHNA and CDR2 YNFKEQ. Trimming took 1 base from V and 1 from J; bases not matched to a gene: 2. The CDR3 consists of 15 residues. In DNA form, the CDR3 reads TGTGCCAGCAGCCAAGTGGCGGGGGGCACAGATACGCAGTATTTT. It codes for CASSQVAGGTDTQYF.